One sample yielded the 21 T cell receptor beta chains listed below, sequenced in a study of T-cell memory formation after mild COVID-19. One entry per CDR3 protein results from TCRdb running MiXCR on the 5' RACE reads. Of about 610,000 distinct CDR3 sequences listed, 15% to 20% are singletons. The source material was PBMCs or a T cell subset sorted from them (not recorded which). Every receptor here comes from an adult woman who had mild COVID-19 (a few samples of this study predate the infection). Cell type and time point are not known.

The chain joins TRBV12-3 or TRBV12-4 to TRBJ2-3; D uncertain. This CDR3 has 14 residues. V was clipped by 6 bases and J by 0 bases, with 10 bases between them. CDR3 sequence reads: CASRALLSTDTQYF. The CDR3 nucleotides are TGTGCCAGCAGGGCGCTCCTTAGCACAGATACGCAGTATTTT.

This clonotype has at least ten counts. The chain combines TRBV11-1 with TRBJ2-3; 8 bases are a match to TRBD1. The CDR3 totals 15 residues. V shed 2 bases, J shed 1 base, and the junction held 2 bases outside the gene matches. Germline CDR1 SGHAT, CDR2 FQDESV (reference sequence). The CDR3 region is CASSLSGQGTDTQYF. CDR3 coding DNA: TGTGCCAGCAGCTTATCGGGACAGGGCACAGATACGCAGTATTTT.

This clonotype has just a few counts. This chain links TRBV12-3 or TRBV12-4 with TRBJ2-1; D might be TRBD2 (5 bases). The V end was cut by 2 bases, the J end by 10 bases, with 21 bases between. The CDR3 contains 16 residues. CDR3 residues: CASSLPRLAGLGEQFF. The CDR3 DNA follows: TGTGCCAGCAGTTTACCTCGGCTAGCCGGATTGGGAGAGCAGTTCTTC.

This clonotype was detected only a few times. The chain employs TRBV6-5 and TRBJ2-1; D might be TRBD1 (5 bases). Germline V gene sequence: CDR1 MNHEY, CDR2 SVGAGI. The germline V and J ends were trimmed by 6 bases and 4 bases, with 16 bases remaining between them. The CDR3 contains 15 residues. The CDR3 sequence: CASRTHERQYNEQFF. CDR3 DNA: TGTGCCAGCAGGACCCACGAAAGACAGTACAATGAGCAGTTCTTC.

Note on this clonotype: Given a much more abundant clone one base away, this may be a read error. The chain recombines TRBV7-9 with TRBJ2-7, with D possibly matching TRBD2 (6 bases). Per the germline V gene, CDR1 is SEHNR and CDR2 is FQNEAQ (reference sequence). Trimming removed 5 bases from V and 1 base from J, with 15 bases in between. The CDR3 extends over 15 amino acids. CDR3 region: CASSKWDSGSYEQYF. The CDR3 DNA follows: TGTGCCAGCAGCAAGTGGGATAGCGGATCCTACGAGCAGTACTTC.

In this sample, this clonotype turned up a few times. This rearrangement joins TRBV3-1 to TRBJ2-1; no definite D call. This CDR3 is built from 13 residues. The V end was cut by 4 bases, the J end by 9 bases, with 13 bases between. The V gene's germline CDR1 is LGHDT and CDR2 YNNKEL (reference sequence). The CDR3 DNA reads as TGTGCCAGCAGCCGCTCGGATAACCTTGAGCAGTTCTTC. As protein: CASSRSDNLEQFF.

This clonotype was seen more than once but under ten times. The rearrangement joins TRBV29-1 to TRBJ2-7; D not certain. Looked up from germline, CDR1 is SQVTM and CDR2 is ANQGSEA. This CDR3 region has 12 residues. V lost 6 bases to trimming and J lost 2 bases, with 11 bases between them. CDR3 bases: TGCAGCGTCGAGGACGGAACCTACGAGCAGTACTTC. Residues: CSVEDGTYEQYF.

The rearrangement uses TRBV18 and TRBJ2-2; D unclear. Trimming removed 3 bases at V and 6 bases at J, with 20 bases between. Germline CDR1 and CDR2: KGHSH and LQKENI. This CDR3 is 17 amino acids long. The CDR3, as DNA: TGTGCCAGCTCACCTTTCGAACTCACGAATTCGGCCGGGGAGCTGTTTTTT. This encodes CASSPFELTNSAGELFF.

The V gene is TRBV24-1, the J gene TRBJ2-2; 7 bases align to TRBD2. CDR3 size: 16 residues. In germline, CDR1 is KGHDR, CDR2 SFDVKD. The V and J ends lost 3 bases and 6 bases, in that order; junction bases with no gene match: 9. The CDR3 protein is CATSDPTSPRAGELFF. In DNA, the CDR3 is TGTGCCACCAGTGATCCGACTAGCCCGAGGGCCGGGGAGCTGTTTTTT.

A few counts support this clonotype. The V call is TRBV7-9, the J call TRBJ2-5; no definite D call. The CDR3 has 17 amino acids. V was pared by 1 base and J by 2 bases, with 17 bases between. Germline CDR1 SEHNR, CDR2 FQNEAQ (reference sequence). CDR3 region: CASSLGILNHLQETQYF. The CDR3 DNA reads as TGTGCCAGCAGCTTAGGAATTCTGAACCATCTTCAAGAGACCCAGTACTTC.

The chain carries TRBV4-3 and TRBJ2-5; D perhaps matches TRBD1 (5 bases). Germline V CDR1 and CDR2: LGHNA, YSLEER. V was shortened by 2 bases and J by 0 bases, with 7 bases between the two germline ends. There are 14 residues in the CDR3. DNA for the CDR3: TGCGCCAGCAGCCAACAGGGCTACCAAGAGACCCAGTACTTC. Its protein product is CASSQQGYQETQYF.

This clonotype has a handful of counts. The V call is TRBV10-3, the J call TRBJ1-1, with D unresolved. Germline CDR1 is ENHRY and CDR2 is SYGVKD. CDR3 size: 13 residues. The germline V and J ends were trimmed by 0 bases and 8 bases, with 10 bases remaining between them. CDR3 sequence (DNA): TGTGCCATCAGTGAGTCGCCCCACAAAGAAGCTTTCTTT. This codes for CAISESPHKEAFF.

This clonotype was observed many times. The rearrangement links TRBV12-3 or TRBV12-4 to TRBJ2-1; D perhaps matches TRBD2 (6 bases). Deletions cut 7 bases from V and 0 bases from J, with 10 bases between. CDR3 length: 14 residues. The CDR3: CASTAGSSYNEQFF. CDR3 sequence (DNA): TGTGCCAGCACTGCGGGGAGCTCCTACAATGAGCAGTTCTTC.

This clonotype was detected only a few times. V is TRBV19 and J is TRBJ1-6, with D perhaps matching TRBD1 (5 bases). V was shortened by 7 bases and J by 5 bases, with 18 bases between the two germline ends. This CDR3 comprises 16 residues. Germline V gene data show CDR1 as LNHDA and CDR2 as SQIVND (reference sequence). For the CDR3, the DNA is TGTGCCAGTACCATCCAGGGCGATCGGAATAATTCACCCCTCCACTTT. Translation gives CASTIQGDRNNSPLHF. Drawing the rest from reference TRBV19 and TRBJ1-6, the complete variable domain is DGGITQSPKYLFRKEGQNVTLSCEQNLNHDAMYWYRQDPGQGLRLIYYSQIVNDFQKGDIAEGYSVSREKKESFPLTVTSAQKNPTAFYLCASTIQGDRNNSPLHFGNGTRLTVT.

The rearrangement uses TRBV29-1 and TRBJ2-1, with D perhaps TRBD1 (5 bases). This CDR3 comprises 14 residues. Germline V CDR1 and CDR2: SQVTM, ANQGSEA. The V gene lost 6 bases and the J gene lost 7 bases, with 19 bases spanning the gap. The CDR3 nucleotides read TGCAGCGTATTACAGGTCCCCTTTTTTAATGAGCAGTTCTTC. Translated: CSVLQVPFFNEQFF.

The chain uses TRBV15 and TRBJ1-3; D gene ambiguous. With 6 bases removed from V and 0 bases from J, the gap between germline ends came to 6 bases. The CDR3 sequence is 13 residues long. Per germline, CDR1 LNHNV and CDR2 YYDKDF (reference sequence). CDR3 amino acids: CATRPPSGNTIYF. The CDR3, as DNA: TGTGCCACCAGACCTCCCTCTGGAAACACCATATATTTT.

This clonotype has at least ten counts. The rearrangement links TRBV7-9 to TRBJ1-2; D is undetermined. Trimming shortened V by 0 bases and J by 0 bases, and 5 bases separated the two germline ends. Germline CDR1 SEHNR, CDR2 FQNEAQ (reference sequence). The CDR3 runs to 14 residues. The CDR3, as DNA: TGTGCCAGCAGCTTAGCCGAGGCTAACTATGGCTACACCTTC. Its protein product is CASSLAEANYGYTF. The full variable domain, in which reference TRBV7-9 and TRBJ1-2 provide the parts outside the CDR3, is DTGVSQNPRHKITKRGQNVTFRCDPISEHNRLYWYRQTLGQGPEFLTYFQNEAQLEKSRLLSDRFSAERPKGSFSTLEIQRTEQGDSAMYLCASSLAEANYGYTFGSGTRLTVV.

The chain links TRBV7-2 to TRBJ2-1, with 14 bases matching TRBD2. Germline assignment: CDR1 SGHTA and CDR2 FQGNSA. J was trimmed by 4 bases and V by 4 bases; bases with no gene match: 6. There are 17 residues in the CDR3. The CDR3: CASSSRLAGGFYNEQFF. Written as DNA, the CDR3 is TGTGCCAGCAGCTCCCGACTAGCGGGGGGGTTTTACAATGAGCAGTTCTTC.

The gene calls are TRBV12-3 or TRBV12-4 and TRBJ1-6, with 8 bases fitting TRBD1. The V segment lost 6 bases and the J segment 5 bases; nucleotides outside the gene matches: 6. The length of the CDR3 is 15 residues. The CDR3 sequence: CASRPGTGHNSPLHF. The CDR3 nucleotides read TGTGCCAGCAGACCCGGGACAGGTCATAATTCACCCCTCCACTTT.

The chain joins TRBV25-1 to TRBJ1-2; TRBD1 matches 7 bases. The J segment lost 7 bases and the V segment lost 2 bases, leaving 10 bases of the junction unmatched. CDR1 is MGHDK and CDR2 is SYGVNS in the germline V gene. The CDR3 has 15 amino acids. The CDR3 DNA reads TGTGCCAGCAGTGAAAGAACGAGGGGGCAGGGTGGCTACACCTTC. Encoded protein: CASSERTRGQGGYTF.

This clonotype has just a few counts. This sequence joins TRBV4-3 and TRBJ2-1, with 13 bases that match TRBD2. From germline, CDR1 is LGHNA and CDR2 YSLEER. This CDR3 region has 15 residues. V lost 4 bases, J lost 6 bases, and 3 bases stayed unmatched. Here the CDR3 DNA reads TGCGCCAGCAGCCGAACTAGCGGGAGGGCCAATGAGCAGTTCTTC. This codes for CASSRTSGRANEQFF.